These 2 T cell receptor beta chains were sequenced from one sample in a study of T cells after yellow fever vaccination (dated by TCRdb to 2018 to 2020). The treatment or condition label on this specimen signifies: live attenuated yellow fever vaccine strain. Libraries came from 5' RACE. TCRdb names Illumina HiSeq 2500 as the instrument used. TCRdb trimmed the raw reads at Q25, called clones with MiXCR and kept productive beta chains. Every distinct CDR3 protein forms one entry, paired with its most common genes and DNA. Across this sample there are almost 600,000 distinct CDR3 sequences, with 13% seen only once. Roughly 13% of the sample belongs to the ten largest clones. The sequencing used PBMCs, collected on the day of the yellow fever booster vaccination. Source of these receptors: a man aged 25 to 40 who received the YFV17D yellow fever vaccine.

The V call is TRBV4-3, the J call TRBJ2-2; 9 bases are shared with TRBD1. In germline, CDR1 is LGHNA, CDR2 YSLEER. V dropped 1 base and J dropped 6; count of bases not matched to a gene: 12. This CDR3 has 18 residues. CDR3 region: CASSQAYRGPYQAGELFF. As DNA, the CDR3 is TGCGCCAGCAGCCAAGCTTACAGGGGGCCCTATCAGGCCGGGGAGCTGTTTTTT.

This clonotype was seen more than once but under ten times. The V gene is TRBV12-3 or TRBV12-4, the J gene TRBJ2-2, with D possibly called TRBD1 or TRBD2 (5 bases each). This CDR3 contains 12 residues. V lost 8 bases and J lost 4, with 8 bases in between. The CDR3 region has the DNA TGTGCCAGCCAGAGGGGCACCGGGGAGCTGTTTTTT. Translating it yields CASQRGTGELFF.